This entry describes one T cell receptor beta chain. What it recognizes is unknown. The data belong to a study of OX40 agonist ivuxolimab in advanced cancers. General observations from the study: With doses of 0.1 to 3.0 mg/kg, CD4+ and CD8+ blood T cells had undergone clonal expansion by week 6.

The CDR3 covers 15 residues. Germline-derived CDR1 and CDR2 are MNHEY and SVGAGI. Trimming stripped 4 bases from V and 0 bases from J, with 10 bases between. Repertoires were generated with immunoSEQ multiplex PCR, while TCRdb's copy carries only in-frame clones and drops some. Found here are 60,000 to 75,000 clones, roughly 87% of them singletons; the top ten hold 1.3%. The receptor comes from an adult with an advanced solid tumor such as melanoma, head and neck, liver or kidney cancer. The chain links TRBV6-5 to TRBJ2-1, with D perhaps given as TRBD1 or TRBD2 (5 bases each). The sequencing used CD4+ or CD8+ T cells sorted from blood, collected in a trial of the OX40 agonist ivuxolimab. In DNA, the CDR3 is TGTGCCAGCAGTTCCCGGGACCTCTCCTACAATGAGCAGTTCTTC. Translating gives CASSSRDLSYNEQFF.